This TCR beta chain was found in a study of control samples from healthy donors and cancer patients. Germline-derived CDR1 and CDR2 are SEHNR and FQNEAQ (reference sequence). V lost 5 bases, J lost 1 base, and 4 bases stayed unmatched. The CDR3 has 15 residues. Data came from immunoSEQ multiplex PCR; TCRdb stores just in-frame clones and leaves some out. The table lists under 140,000 clones, 70% to 90% of them singletons. The chain carries TRBV7-9 and TRBJ2-2, with 7 bases that match TRBD1. Sequenced material: PBMCs. The receptor was derived from a woman in her sixties or seventies with lung cancer. CDR3 DNA: TGTGCCAGCAGCGCAAGGACAGGGAACACCGGGGAGCTGTTTTTT. This encodes CASSARTGNTGELFF.